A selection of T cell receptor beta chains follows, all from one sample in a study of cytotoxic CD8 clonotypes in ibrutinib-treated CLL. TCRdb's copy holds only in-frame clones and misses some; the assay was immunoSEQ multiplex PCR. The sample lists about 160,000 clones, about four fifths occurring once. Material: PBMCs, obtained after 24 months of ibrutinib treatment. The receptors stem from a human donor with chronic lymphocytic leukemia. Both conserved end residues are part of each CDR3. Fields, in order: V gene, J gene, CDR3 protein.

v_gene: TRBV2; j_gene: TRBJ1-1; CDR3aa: CASSHPDMNTEAFF
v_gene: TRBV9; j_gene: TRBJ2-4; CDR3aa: CASSVEARWGDIQYF
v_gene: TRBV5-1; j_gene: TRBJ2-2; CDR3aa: CASSIGTANTGELFF
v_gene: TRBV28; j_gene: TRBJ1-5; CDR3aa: CASTQRGGGTSNQPQHF
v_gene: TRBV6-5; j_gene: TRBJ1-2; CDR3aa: CASSYGRTYNYGYTF
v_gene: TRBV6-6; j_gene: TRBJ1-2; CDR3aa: CASTERTLTDLYGYTF
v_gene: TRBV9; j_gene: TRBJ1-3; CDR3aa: CASSLGAGAGYTIYF
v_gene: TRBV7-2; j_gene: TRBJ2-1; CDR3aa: CASSSFSGGSYNEQFF
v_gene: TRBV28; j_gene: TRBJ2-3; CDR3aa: CASSALGRAGSTDTQYF
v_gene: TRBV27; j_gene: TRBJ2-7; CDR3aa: CASSFDAREQYF
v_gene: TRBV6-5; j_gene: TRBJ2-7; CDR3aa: CASSYSGQGGHEQYF
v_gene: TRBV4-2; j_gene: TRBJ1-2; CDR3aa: CASSQAGGQGGNYGYTF
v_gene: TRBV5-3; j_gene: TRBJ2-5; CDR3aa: CASSEDRVETQYF
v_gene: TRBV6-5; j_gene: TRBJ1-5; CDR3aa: CASSPPGHRGPQHF
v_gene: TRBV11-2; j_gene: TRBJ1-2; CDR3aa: CASSLATLKAYGYTF
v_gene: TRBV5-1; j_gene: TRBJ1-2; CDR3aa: CASSLDRFGYTF
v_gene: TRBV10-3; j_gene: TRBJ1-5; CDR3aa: CAISESTSGGQPQHF
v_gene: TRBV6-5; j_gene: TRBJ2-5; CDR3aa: CASRSPGQGKETQYF
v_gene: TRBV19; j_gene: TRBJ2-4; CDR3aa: CASSPQAEAKNIQYF
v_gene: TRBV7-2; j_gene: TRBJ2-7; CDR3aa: CASSLIFSYEQYF